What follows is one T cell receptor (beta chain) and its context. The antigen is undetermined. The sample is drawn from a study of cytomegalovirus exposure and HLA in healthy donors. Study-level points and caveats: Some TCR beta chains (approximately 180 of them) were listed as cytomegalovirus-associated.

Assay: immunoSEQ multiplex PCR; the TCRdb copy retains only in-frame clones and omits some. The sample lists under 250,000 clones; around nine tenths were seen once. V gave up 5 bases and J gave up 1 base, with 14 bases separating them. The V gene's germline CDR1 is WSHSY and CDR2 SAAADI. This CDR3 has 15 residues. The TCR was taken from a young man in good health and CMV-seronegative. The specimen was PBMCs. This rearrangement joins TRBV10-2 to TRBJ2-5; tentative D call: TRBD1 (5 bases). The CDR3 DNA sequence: TGCGCCAGCAGTAGGAACAGGCCGGCCCAAGAGACCCAGTACTTC. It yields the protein CASSRNRPAQETQYF.